This T cell receptor (beta chain) was recorded in a study of control samples from healthy donors and cancer patients. CDR1 and CDR2 from the germline V gene are SGHDT and YYEEEE. Trimming left V 2 bases short and J 5 bases short, with 10 bases between. The CDR3 spans 13 residues. Generated by immunoSEQ multiplex PCR, the TCRdb table keeps only in-frame clones and is missing some. The data contain about 86,000 clones, around nine tenths of them singletons. The V and J genes are TRBV5-6 and TRBJ2-5; D unresolved. The sample taken for sequencing was PBMCs. The TCR originated in a woman between 45 and 60 years old with colorectal cancer. CDR3 amino acids: CASSFGWVETQYF. CDR3 sequence (DNA): TGTGCCAGCAGCTTTGGATGGGTGGAGACCCAGTACTTC.